The present TCR beta chain was sequenced within a study of blood T cell repertoires in COVID-19. Study-level background: Samples came from the United States, Italy and Spain, spanning acute and convalescent COVID-19.

This clone was detected a few times. The CDR3 contains 14 residues. Germline-derived CDR1 and CDR2 are SGHVS and FQNEAQ. V lost 5 bases, J lost 12 bases, and 22 bases lay in between. Sequencing was performed with immunoSEQ multiplex PCR; in TCRdb, only in-frame clones are kept and a portion is missing. Here the sample spans approximately 82,000 clones, about 83% being singletons. Input material: peripheral blood. The chain employs TRBV7-8 and TRBJ1-2; D is possibly TRBD1 (6 bases). The sequence was collected from a woman aged 60-75 years with acute or convalescent COVID-19. CDR3 protein: CASSQLTGFEIHTF. CDR3 nucleotide sequence: TGTGCCAGCAGCCAACTAACAGGGTTTGAAATACACACCTTC.